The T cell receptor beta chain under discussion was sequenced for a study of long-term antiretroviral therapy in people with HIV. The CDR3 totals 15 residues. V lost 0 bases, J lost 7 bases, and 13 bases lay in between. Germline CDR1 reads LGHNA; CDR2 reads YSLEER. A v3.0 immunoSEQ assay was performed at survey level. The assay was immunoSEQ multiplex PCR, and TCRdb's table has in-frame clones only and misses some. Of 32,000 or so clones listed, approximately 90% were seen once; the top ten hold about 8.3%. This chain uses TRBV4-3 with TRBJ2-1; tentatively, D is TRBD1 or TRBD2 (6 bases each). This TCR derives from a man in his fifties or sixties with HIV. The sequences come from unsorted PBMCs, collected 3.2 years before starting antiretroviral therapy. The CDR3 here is CASSQDGGTLNEQFF. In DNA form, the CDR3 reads TGCGCCAGCAGCCAAGACGGGGGCACGTTAAATGAGCAGTTCTTC.